Listed below are T cell receptor beta chains from one sample, sequenced in a study of response to subunit inactivated influenza vaccine. TCRdb reprocessed the RT-PCR reads with MiXCR, giving one entry per CDR3 protein. The table includes 200,000 to 300,000 distinct CDR3 sequences, less than 15% detected once. The material was non-naive T cells sorted from PBMCs, obtained about 14 days before vaccination. The receptors shown here come from a man aged 50 to 59 who received an inactivated influenza vaccine. CDR3s include the opening cysteine and the closing phenylalanine or tryptophan. The order of the fields is D gene, clone size, V gene, J gene, CDR3 protein, CDR3 DNA. A D gene is named only where the DNA matches it firmly. A row's size may be missing; if present it is once, few, many or a size class.

>TRBD1|many|TRBV7-9|TRBJ1-2
CASSFEARTGGYGYTF
TGTGCCAGCAGCTTTGAAGCCAGGACAGGGGGCTATGGCTACACCTTC
>NA|few|TRBV28|TRBJ2-7
CASSSITGRTVNEQYF
TGTGCCAGCAGTTCGATAACGGGGAGGACGGTCAACGAGCAGTACTTC
>NA|NA|TRBV19|TRBJ1-5
CASSEGHYSNQPQHF
TGTGCCAGTAGTGAGGGACATTATAGCAATCAGCCCCAGCATTTT
>TRBD2|NA|TRBV6-2/TRBV6-3|TRBJ2-5
CASRTAGGPETQYF
TGTGCCTCCCGCACGGCGGGAGGGCCAGAGACCCAGTACTTC
>NA|NA|TRBV7-2|TRBJ2-3
CASSFGGPPTDTQYF
TGTGCCAGCAGCTTCGGAGGGCCCCCCACAGATACGCAGTATTTT
>NA|NA|TRBV5-1|TRBJ1-2
CASCLGTDAFYGYTF
TGCGCCAGCTGTCTAGGAACAGACGCTTTCTATGGCTACACCTTC
>NA|many|TRBV7-9|TRBJ1-3
CASSLGLGVTGNTIYF
TGTGCCAGCAGCTTAGGACTCGGAGTTACTGGAAACACCATATATTTT
>TRBD1|few|TRBV12-3/TRBV12-4|TRBJ2-2
CASRSPDRGRTGELFF
TGTGCCAGCAGATCGCCAGACAGGGGCCGGACCGGGGAGCTGTTTTTT
>NA|NA|TRBV3-1|TRBJ1-1
CASTQGSLLGTEAFF
TGTGCCAGCACCCAGGGAAGTTTATTAGGGACTGAAGCTTTCTTT
>NA|NA|TRBV2|TRBJ2-7
CASSEQETRTLRGEQYF
TGTGCCAGCAGCGAACAGGAGACGCGTACCCTACGAGGGGAGCAGTACTTC
>NA|NA|TRBV30|TRBJ2-4
CAWSVPGENIQYF
TGTGCCTGGAGTGTACCGGGCGAAAACATTCAGTACTTC
>TRBD1|few|TRBV10-3|TRBJ1-1
CAITQGTGQEFEAFF
TGTGCCATCACCCAAGGGACAGGCCAGGAATTTGAAGCTTTCTTT
>NA|many|TRBV4-1|TRBJ1-4
CASSQDNRREKLFF
TGCGCCAGCAGCCAAGATAACAGGCGGGAAAAACTGTTTTTT
>NA|NA|TRBV5-1|TRBJ2-7
CASRPHREASYEQYF
TGCGCCAGCAGGCCTCACAGGGAGGCTAGCTACGAGCAGTACTTC